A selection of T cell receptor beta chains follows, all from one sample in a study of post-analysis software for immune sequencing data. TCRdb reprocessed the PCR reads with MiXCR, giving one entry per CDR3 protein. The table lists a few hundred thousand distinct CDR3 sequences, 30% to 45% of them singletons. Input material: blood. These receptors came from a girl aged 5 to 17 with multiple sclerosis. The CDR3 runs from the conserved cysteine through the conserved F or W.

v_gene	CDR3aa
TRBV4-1	CASSQIQVFEQFF
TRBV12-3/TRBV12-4	CASSLVFHEQYF
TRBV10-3	CAIRRAPGQGTEAFF
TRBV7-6	CASSFRTGPGTDTQYF
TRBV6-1	CASRHRGRDEKLFF
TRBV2	CASNGQGTYNEQFF
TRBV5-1	CASSLGPSVQETQYF
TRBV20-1	CSARGNSGGREQYF
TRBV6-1	CASTRDRANYGYTF
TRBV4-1	CVSSQEAQRTEAFF
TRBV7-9	CASSLQDPREKLFF
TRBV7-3	CASSLPRQGCNQPQHF
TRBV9	CASSSGQYTVYNSPLHF
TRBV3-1	CASTETTSGADTQYF
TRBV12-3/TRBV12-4	CASKRGQDTQYF
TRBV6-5	CASRPTSGEKTQYF
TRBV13	CASSTRGQFEQFF
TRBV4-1	CASSQVRLQGLGEQYF
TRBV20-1	CSARSRGPLEQPQHF
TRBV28	CASSLSGWEQYF
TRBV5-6	CASSFGGSAYEQYF
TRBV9	CASSHFGGYTF
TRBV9	CASSVVGGGQGEQYF
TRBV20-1	CSALGGTPEAFF
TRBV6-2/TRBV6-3	CASSYPAYEQYF
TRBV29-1	CSAGTDADTQYF
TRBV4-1	CASSPKGQSGGRGYTF
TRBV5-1	CASSPTGVGTNEKLFF
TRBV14	CASSPGQGVRAFF
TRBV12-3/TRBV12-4	CASSRGQGVYTEAFF
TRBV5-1	CASSPRQGRWDLEQYF
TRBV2	CASRTTGADTQYF
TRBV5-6	CASSLVASYNSPLHF
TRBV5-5	CASSSGGRSYNEQFF
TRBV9	CASGTDTQYF
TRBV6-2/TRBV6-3	CASSTPRGGYTF
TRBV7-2	CASTGPGNTEAFF
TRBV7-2	CASSLERGGGEQYF
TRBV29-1	CSVGGAQETQYF
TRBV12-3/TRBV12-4	CASRNRDEQFF
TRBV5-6	CASSSPTGQITDTQYF
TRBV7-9	CASSRAKGAQYF
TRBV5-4	CASSRGTGEAKNIQYF
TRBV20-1	CSAHGHELSGYTF
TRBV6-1	CASSPGTGRGGGEKLFF
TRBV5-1	CASSLTEQVETQYF
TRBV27	CASSSPAGDSYEQYF
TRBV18	CASSPLDRQETQYF
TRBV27	CASSKELRGTDTQYF
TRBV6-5	CASSRDRGFSNEQFF
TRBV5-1	CASSMQGLGTEAFF
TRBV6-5	CASTLDRDGEAFF